A single sample gave rise to the 25 T cell receptor beta chains below, sequenced in a study of shared clonotypes between healthy human individuals. The assay was immunoSEQ multiplex PCR, and TCRdb's table has in-frame clones only and misses some. Of about 2.4 million clones listed, under 95% are singletons. Specimen: naive CD4+ T cells from PBMCs. As for subset: CD45RA+ positively selected. Receptor source: a man aged 18 to 35 in good health. Some clones in this sample may be carry-over from other donors' samples.

The CDR3 spells CASSPGQRWVSGNTIYF. CDR3 coding DNA: TGTGCCAGCAGCCCCGGACAGCGATGGGTTTCTGGAAACACCATATATTTT. This sequence joins TRBV9 and TRBJ1-3, with D possibly TRBD1 on 6 matching bases. This CDR3 contains 17 residues. Trimming stripped 4 bases from V and 1 base from J, with 18 bases between. From germline, CDR1 is SGDLS and CDR2 YYNGEE.

V and J are TRBV6-1 and TRBJ2-5, with D tentatively TRBD1 or TRBD2 (6 bases each). V was pared by 6 bases and J by 2 bases, with 10 bases between. The CDR3 has 13 amino acids. Germline-derived CDR1 and CDR2 are MNHNS and SASEGT. The CDR3 nucleotides are TGTGCCAGCAGGAAAGGGGGGCAAGAGACCCAGTACTTC. Amino acid sequence: CASRKGGQETQYF.

The gene calls are TRBV18 and TRBJ1-1; no reliable D call. The germline V and J ends were trimmed by 6 bases and 1 base, with 12 bases remaining between them. The CDR3 is made up of 14 amino acids. Germline V gene lookup returns CDR1 KGHSH and CDR2 LQKENI. CDR3 DNA sequence: TGTGCCAGCTCGGCCAACCCCAGGAACACTGAAGCTTTCTTT. The encoded protein is CASSANPRNTEAFF. Full variable domain (rest looked up from reference TRBV18 and TRBJ1-1): NAGVMQNPRHLVRRRGQEARLRCSPMKGHSHVYWYRQLPEEGLKFMVYLQKENIIDESGMPKERFSAEFPKEGPSILRIQQVVRGDSAAYFCASSANPRNTEAFFGQGTRLTVV.

The chain recombines TRBV5-1 with TRBJ2-6; TRBD2 matches 15 bases. Germline values: CDR1 SGHRS, CDR2 YFSETQ. With V trimmed by 4 bases and J by 4 bases, 9 bases remained unmatched. The CDR3 length is 19 residues. The CDR3 DNA is TGCGCCAGCAGCAAGGGACTAGCGGGAGGATCCCTCGGGGCCAACGTCCTGACTTTC. This sequence encodes CASSKGLAGGSLGANVLTF. The whole variable domain, remainder taken from reference TRBV5-1 and TRBJ2-6, is KAGVTQTPRYLIKTRGQQVTLSCSPISGHRSVSWYQQTPGQGLQFLFEYFSETQRNKGNFPGRFSGRQFSNSRSEMNVSTLELGDSALYLCASSKGLAGGSLGANVLTFGAGSRLTVL.

The rearrangement joins TRBV14 to TRBJ1-1; D gene ambiguous. CDR3 size: 14 residues. Trimming left V 5 bases short and J 3 bases short, with 13 bases between. Germline CDR1 is SGHDN and CDR2 is FVKESK. The CDR3 coding sequence is TGTGCCAGCAGCTCCGGGTTGAGGGACACTGAAGCTTTCTTT. Its translation: CASSSGLRDTEAFF.

The chain uses TRBV4-1 and TRBJ1-5, with D tentatively TRBD1 (5 bases). CDR3 length: 18 residues. Germline loops: CDR1 MGHRA, CDR2 YSYEKL. With 0 bases removed from V and 0 bases from J, the gap between germline ends came to 15 bases. CDR3 in DNA: TGCGCCAGCAGCCAAGAAGGCCTACGGGGGGATAGCAATCAGCCCCAGCATTTT. Translating it yields CASSQEGLRGDSNQPQHF.

The chain is built from TRBV6-6 and TRBJ2-1; D gene ambiguous. There are 12 residues in the CDR3. The germline gives CDR1 MNHNY, CDR2 SVGAGI (reference sequence). Trimming cost V 7 bases and J 5 bases, with 9 bases left between them. In nucleotides, the CDR3 is TGTGCCAGCACCCCACGCAACAATGAGCAGTTCTTC. As protein: CASTPRNNEQFF.

About this clone itself: This specimen includes other DNA sequences encoding the same CDR3. The genes are TRBV20-1 and TRBJ2-7; D is uncertain. Germline assignment: CDR1 DFQATT and CDR2 SNEGSKA (reference sequence). This CDR3 spans 11 amino acids. V was cut by 5 bases and J by 0 bases, with 5 bases left in between. The CDR3 spells CSAARSYEQYF. In DNA form, the CDR3 reads TGCAGTGCTGCGCGCTCCTACGAGCAGTACTTC.

The genes are TRBV15 and TRBJ2-6; tentatively, D is TRBD2 (7 bases). This CDR3 has 17 residues. Germline values: CDR1 LNHNV, CDR2 YYDKDF (reference sequence). V shed 6 bases and J shed 3 bases, with 18 bases lying between them. The CDR3 loop reads CATSRRGGTDGANVLTF. CDR3 nucleotides: TGTGCCACCAGTCGTAGGGGGGGGACGGATGGGGCCAACGTCCTGACTTTC.

J is TRBJ1-4 and V is TRBV5-5; the match to TRBD1 covers 10 bases. Looked up from germline, CDR1 is SGHKS and CDR2 is YYEKEE (reference sequence). Trimming removed 0 bases from V and 8 bases from J; junction bases left unmatched: 4. The CDR3 consists of 15 residues. The chain's CDR3 is CASSLGGTGDEKLFF. As DNA, the CDR3 is TGTGCCAGCAGCTTGGGCGGGACAGGGGACGAAAAACTGTTTTTT.

The chain carries TRBV5-6 and TRBJ2-5; D possibly uses TRBD1 or TRBD2 (5 bases each). The V gene's germline CDR1 is SGHDT and CDR2 YYEEEE. There are 14 residues in the CDR3. Trimming pared 1 base from V and 0 bases from J, leaving 7 bases between. This CDR3 reads CASSLSGHQETQYF. The CDR3 nucleotides read TGTGCCAGCAGCTTGTCGGGGCACCAAGAGACCCAGTACTTC. Using reference TRBV5-6 and TRBJ2-5 for the parts outside the CDR3, the full variable domain is DAGVTQSPTHLIKTRGQQVTLRCSPKSGHDTVSWYQQALGQGPQFIFQYYEEEERQRGNFPDRFSGHQFPNYSSELNVNALLLGDSALYLCASSLSGHQETQYFGPGTRLLVL.

V usage is TRBV9 and J usage is TRBJ2-2; D gene unclear. The CDR3 is made up of 17 amino acids. V lost 4 bases and J 5 bases, leaving 21 bases between the germline ends. From germline, CDR1 is SGDLS and CDR2 YYNGEE. The CDR3 DNA is TGTGCCAGCAGCCTTGCTAGGGTGGGTATTCGTACCGGGGAGCTGTTTTTT. Protein: CASSLARVGIRTGELFF.

The rearrangement uses TRBV27 and TRBJ2-1; 10 positions agree with TRBD2. The ends lost 5 bases at V and 5 bases at J; junction bases unmatched: 18. The CDR3 sequence is 19 residues long. From germline, CDR1 is MNHEY and CDR2 SMNVEV (reference sequence). The CDR3, as DNA: TGTGCCAGCAGTCCAATATCCCCTCGACTAGCGGGCCTAAACAATGAGCAGTTCTTC. As protein: CASSPISPRLAGLNNEQFF.

This chain uses TRBV28 with TRBJ2-1; D is uncertain. The CDR3 covers 14 residues. V lost 5 bases and J 4 bases, leaving 12 bases between the germline ends. The germline CDR1 and CDR2 sequences are MDHEN and SYDVKM. The CDR3 DNA is TGTGCCAGCAGTGTCCGAACCCTATACAATGAGCAGTTCTTC. This gives the protein CASSVRTLYNEQFF.

The rearrangement uses TRBV28 and TRBJ1-3; 7 positions agree with TRBD1. Germline values: CDR1 MDHEN, CDR2 SYDVKM. This CDR3 is 15 amino acids long. J gave up 3 bases and V 4 bases, and 6 bases lay outside the gene matches. Here the CDR3 reads CASSSRGEGGNTIYF. In DNA form, the CDR3 reads TGTGCCAGCAGTTCCAGGGGGGAGGGTGGAAACACCATATATTTT.

The genes are TRBV20-1 and TRBJ1-4; D possibly corresponds to TRBD1 (6 bases). CDR3 length: 10 amino acids. In germline, CDR1 is DFQATT, CDR2 SNEGSKA (reference sequence). V lost 3 bases to trimming and J lost 12 bases, with 8 bases between them. The CDR3 reads CSARGAELFF. The CDR3, as DNA: TGCAGTGCTAGGGGGGCGGAACTGTTTTTT.

The rearrangement uses TRBV2 and TRBJ1-1; 10 bases map to TRBD1. V shed 4 bases and J 1 base; nucleotides not matched to a gene: 3. The germline V gene encodes CDR1 SNHLY and CDR2 FYNNEI. The CDR3 spans 15 residues. CDR3 in DNA: TGTGCCAGCAGTGGGGACAGGGGATCGAACACTGAAGCTTTCTTT. The encoded protein is CASSGDRGSNTEAFF.

Regarding this clone: Other DNA variants within this sample encode the same CDR3. This chain joins TRBV5-1 and TRBJ2-7; D uncertain. CDR1 is SGHRS and CDR2 is YFSETQ in the germline V gene. The CDR3 is made up of 13 amino acids. Trimming removed 4 bases at V and 3 bases at J, with 11 bases between. CDR3 DNA sequence: TGCGCCAGCAGCCCCACGGGTAGCTACGAGCAGTACTTC. Amino acids: CASSPTGSYEQYF.

The rearrangement uses TRBV11-2 and TRBJ1-2; D uncertain. CDR3 length equals 13 residues. Germline V gene lookup returns CDR1 SGHAT and CDR2 FQNNGV. The V end lost 7 bases, the J end lost 3 bases, and 12 bases lay between the germline ends. The CDR3 protein is CASTPDTYYGYTF. Written as DNA, the CDR3 is TGTGCCAGCACCCCAGACACGTACTATGGCTACACCTTC.

The J gene is TRBJ2-3, the V gene TRBV9; TRBD2 matches 10 bases. Unmatched junction bases numbered 4, after V lost 3 bases and J lost 0 bases. CDR1 SGDLS and CDR2 YYNGEE come from the germline V gene. CDR3 size: 16 residues. CDR3: CASSEGGLASTDTQYF. For the CDR3, the DNA is TGTGCCAGCAGCGAGGGGGGACTAGCGAGCACAGATACGCAGTATTTT.

CDR3 sequence reads: CASSLGTSGKSSYNEQFF. Here the CDR3 DNA reads TGTGCCAGCAGTTTAGGGACTAGCGGGAAAAGCTCCTACAATGAGCAGTTCTTC. V and J are TRBV27 and TRBJ2-1, with TRBD2 identical over 13 bases. The CDR3 extends over 18 amino acids. The J segment lost 0 bases and the V segment lost 2 bases, leaving 4 bases of the junction unmatched. Germline CDR1 reads MNHEY; CDR2 reads SMNVEV (reference sequence).

This chain joins TRBV6-1 and TRBJ2-5; no definite D call. The J call may be faulty, since TRBJ2-7 better matches the DNA end. The CDR3 sequence is 14 residues long. Germline loops: CDR1 MNHNS, CDR2 SASEGT. The CDR3 loop is CASSEQYSSYEQYF. The DNA of the CDR3 is TGTGCCAGCAGTGAACAGTATAGCTCCTACGAGCAGTACTTC.

This chain connects TRBV11-3 to TRBJ2-3, with 14 bases fitting TRBD2. The germline V gene encodes CDR1 SGHNT and CDR2 YENEEA. The CDR3 extends over 18 amino acids. Losses at the gene ends were 3 bases for V and 4 bases for J; bases not matched to a gene: 9. The CDR3 DNA is TGTGCCAGCAGCTTGGGGACTAGCGGGAGTGAGAAGCCAGATACGCAGTATTTT. Its translation is CASSLGTSGSEKPDTQYF.

The J gene is TRBJ2-7, the V gene TRBV5-1; 8 nucleotides line up with TRBD1. This CDR3 is 14 amino acids long. Germline CDR1 SGHRS, CDR2 YFSETQ. V shed 0 bases, J shed 5 bases, and the junction held 4 bases outside the gene matches. CDR3 bases: TGCGCCAGCAGCTTGGCGGGGACAGGCCACGAGCAGTACTTC. Protein: CASSLAGTGHEQYF.

The gene calls are TRBV9 and TRBJ2-1; no definite D call. V lost 0 bases to trimming and J lost 4 bases, with 14 bases between them. The germline V gene has CDR1 SGDLS and CDR2 YYNGEE. There are 16 residues in the CDR3. For the CDR3, the DNA is TGTGCCAGCAGCGTAGAAGCCCAAATACTATACAATGAGCAGTTCTTC. Translating it yields CASSVEAQILYNEQFF.